This entry features one T cell receptor (beta chain) sequence. These data come from a study of blood T cell repertoires in COVID-19. Study in general: The origin of the acute and convalescent COVID-19 samples was the United States, Italy and Spain.

Here immunoSEQ multiplex PCR was the method, and the copy in TCRdb shows in-frame clones only, minus some. The sample consists of 95,000 to 150,000 clones, over 70% of them appearing once. This CDR3 is built from 16 residues. Germline V CDR1 and CDR2: LGHNA, YSLEER. With 0 bases removed from V and 1 base from J, the gap between germline ends came to 13 bases. The source of this sequence is a man in his 70s with acute or convalescent COVID-19. Sequences were obtained from peripheral blood. The V gene is TRBV4-3, the J gene TRBJ2-7; TRBD1 is a possible D gene (6 bases). CDR3 nucleotide sequence: TGCGCCAGCAGCCAAGAGGCCAGGGGTTGGTCCTACGAGCAGTACTTC. Translation: CASSQEARGWSYEQYF.